The clone carrying this TCR beta chain was seen a few times. Its target is not known. One entry per CDR3 protein results from TCRdb running MiXCR on the reads. Seen here are around 630,000 distinct CDR3 sequences, less than 25% observed once, and the top ten hold roughly 8%. Trimming took 6 bases from V and 3 from J; bases not matched to a gene: 10. Germline lookup yields CDR1 MNHNY and CDR2 SVGAGI (reference sequence). The CDR3 is made up of 15 amino acids. The data belong to a study of T cell repertoires in cytomegalovirus infection. Points from the study as a whole: Dominating the ex vivo response were TCR beta clonotypes that were CMV-specific and HLA-C-restricted.

The chain links TRBV6-6 to TRBJ1-1; 7 nucleotides line up with TRBD1. This receptor was identified in a human donor in good health (CMV status not recorded). Some clones in this sample may be carry-over from other donors' samples. The sequencing sample was made of CD8+ T cells from PBMCs. CDR3: CASSSLQGLDTEAFF. CDR3 nucleotides: TGTGCCAGCAGCTCCTTACAGGGGTTGGACACTGAAGCTTTCTTT.